This TCR beta chain originates from a study of shared clonotypes between healthy human individuals. From germline, CDR1 is MDHEN and CDR2 SYDVKM. The V end lost 1 base, the J end lost 5 bases, and 14 bases lay between the germline ends. The CDR3 extends over 15 amino acids. Replicate sorted-subset PCRs were loaded with 150 to 200 ng DNA, 31,000 or so T cell genomes. Generated by immunoSEQ multiplex PCR, the TCRdb table keeps only in-frame clones and is missing some. Of approximately 1.1 million clones in the sample, about four fifths were seen once. With regard to this clone: Its matching antigen is unknown.

Study-level results: The sampled material consisted only of blood, and tissue repertoires are likely to differ.

Sequences were obtained from memory CD4+ T cells from PBMCs. Noted subset: CD45RA-negative fraction. The chain is built from TRBV28 and TRBJ1-1; tentatively, D is TRBD1 (6 bases). The TCR sequence derives from a man younger than 35 in good health. Some clones in this sample may be carry-over from other donors' samples. The CDR3 nucleotides read TGTGCCAGCAGTTTATTAACGGGGGGCGAGACTGAAGCTTTCTTT. Translation gives CASSLLTGGETEAFF.